These 28 T cell receptor beta chains were sequenced from one sample in a study of blood T cells in healthy people across ages (dated by TCRdb to 2015 to 2017). Library preparation used 5' RACE. TCRdb lists the instrument as Illumina HiSeq 2500. A second PCR of about 6 to 12 cycles was performed with a sample-barcoded 5' primer and a J-beta primer mix. In TCRdb, the public reads were trimmed at Q25 with fastp and aligned with MiXCR, with productive beta chains retained. Rows with one shared CDR3 protein collapse into an entry with the most common genes and DNA. The sample table contains 1.6 million or so distinct CDR3 sequences; only one count was recorded for 30% to 35% of them. The top ten clonotypes cover approximately 10% of the sample. The sample consisted of blood. The origin of the receptors is a woman aged 25 to 45 in good health.

Only a few counts were recorded for this clonotype. V gene TRBV6-2 or TRBV6-3 combines with J gene TRBJ1-5, with D possibly matching TRBD1 (6 bases). Trimming left V 2 bases short and J 3 bases short, with 11 bases between. The CDR3 length is 15 residues. Germline loops: CDR1 MNHEY, CDR2 SVGEGT. CDR3 sequence reads: CASSYGRGLNQPQHF. The CDR3 DNA reads TGTGCCAGCAGTTACGGTCGGGGGCTCAATCAGCCCCAGCATTTT.

The chain employs TRBV3-1 and TRBJ2-7; D may be TRBD1 or TRBD2 (5 bases each). V was cut by 4 bases and J by 3 bases, with 13 bases left in between. Germline V CDR1 and CDR2: LGHDT, YNNKEL (reference sequence). The CDR3 runs to 14 residues. CDR3 amino acids: CASSLGETFYEQYF. Written as DNA, the CDR3 is TGTGCCAGCAGCCTGGGGGAGACCTTCTACGAGCAGTACTTC.

The rearrangement links TRBV20-1 to TRBJ2-3; TRBD1 matches at 8 bases. CDR3 length: 16 residues. V lost 2 bases and J lost 4; bases outside the gene matches: 11. Per the germline V gene, CDR1 is DFQATT and CDR2 is SNEGSKA (reference sequence). The chain's CDR3 is CSARLRQGKRSDTQYF. CDR3 DNA sequence: TGCAGTGCTAGACTTCGACAGGGGAAGCGGTCAGATACGCAGTATTTT.

This clonotype was picked up a small number of times. The V gene is TRBV6-1, the J gene TRBJ1-6; maybe TRBD1 (6 bases). The CDR3 covers 15 residues. The germline gives CDR1 MNHNS, CDR2 SASEGT. V dropped 0 bases and J dropped 9 bases, with 12 bases sitting between them. This CDR3 reads CASSEAGAGGSPLHF. The CDR3 DNA is TGTGCCAGCAGTGAAGCGGGGGCAGGAGGTTCACCCCTCCACTTT.

This clonotype occurred many times. This chain connects TRBV10-3 to TRBJ2-6; D might be TRBD2 (5 bases). CDR3 size: 17 residues. Germline V CDR1 and CDR2: ENHRY, SYGVKD. The V gene lost 7 bases and the J gene lost 0 bases, with 16 bases spanning the gap. The chain's CDR3 is CAITGNILYSGANVLTF. CDR3 in DNA: TGTGCCATCACCGGGAACATCTTATACTCTGGGGCCAACGTCCTGACTTTC.

V usage is TRBV6-5 and J usage is TRBJ2-5; 13 bases line up with TRBD2. V was pared by 6 bases and J by 3 bases, with 7 bases of the junction left unmatched. This CDR3 contains 16 residues. Germline V gives CDR1 MNHEY, CDR2 SVGAGI. CDR3 bases: TGTGCCAGCAGCAAAGATGGGACTAGCGGGGAAGAGACCCAGTACTTC. Protein sequence: CASSKDGTSGEETQYF.

The table lists this clonotype with a few counts. One end of the junction fails to match germline, which may point to a read error. The genes are TRBV20-1 and TRBJ2-5; 14 nucleotides line up with TRBD2. The CDR3 covers 13 residues. Germline V gene data show CDR1 as DFQATT and CDR2 as SNEGSKA (reference sequence). The CDR3 nucleotides read TGCAGTGCTTGGGGACTAGCGGGAGAGATCCAGTACTTC. Translating gives CSAWGLAGEIQYF.

This clonotype has at least ten counts. The chain recombines TRBV20-1 with TRBJ2-5; no firm D call. The CDR3 sequence is 11 residues long. CDR1 is DFQATT, CDR2 SNEGSKA, per germline (reference sequence). V was pared by 2 bases and J by 8 bases, with 9 bases between. CDR3 DNA sequence: TGCAGTGCTAGACCTCCGGATACCCAGTACTTC. As protein: CSARPPDTQYF.

This clonotype was recorded a few times. This chain links TRBV7-9 with TRBJ2-5, with TRBD2 matching 12 bases. Per the germline V gene, CDR1 is SEHNR and CDR2 is FQNEAQ (reference sequence). The CDR3 has 17 residues. Trimming took 5 bases from V and 5 from J; bases not matched to a gene: 12. CDR3 in amino acids: CASSPKTSGRWGETQYF. Written as DNA, the CDR3 is TGTGCCAGCAGCCCAAAGACTAGCGGGAGATGGGGTGAGACCCAGTACTTC.

V and J are TRBV2 and TRBJ1-1; 7 nucleotides align to TRBD1. This CDR3 has 15 residues. The germline V gene has CDR1 SNHLY and CDR2 FYNNEI. With 6 bases clipped from V and 4 bases from J, the junction kept 11 bases outside the gene matches. For the CDR3, the DNA is TGTGCCAGCAGACCTTCGGACAGGCTGAGCACTGAAGCTTTCTTT. This encodes CASRPSDRLSTEAFF. Based on the CDR3 plus reference TRBV2 and TRBJ1-1, the full variable domain is EPEVTQTPSHQVTQMGQEVILRCVPISNHLYFYWYRQILGQKVEFLVSFYNNEISEKSEIFDDQFSVERPDGSNFTLKIRSTKLEDSAMYFCASRPSDRLSTEAFFGQGTRLTVV.

The chain joins TRBV3-1 to TRBJ2-7; 7 bases fit TRBD1. The CDR3 is 18 residues long. V gave up 2 bases and J gave up 2 bases; unmatched junction bases: 15. Germline V lookup: CDR1 LGHDT, CDR2 YNNKEL (reference sequence). CDR3 amino acids: CASSQQIPLGRGTYEQYF. The CDR3 nucleotides read TGTGCCAGCAGCCAACAAATTCCCTTGGGCAGGGGGACCTACGAGCAGTACTTC.

The CDR3 loop is CATLPGHYNSPLHF. For the CDR3, the DNA is TGTGCCACCCTTCCGGGACACTATAATTCACCCCTCCACTTT. V and J are TRBV6-1 and TRBJ1-6, with D possibly TRBD1 on 6 matching bases. CDR3 size: 14 residues. Trimming left V 10 bases short and J 3 bases short, with 13 bases between. Germline V gene lookup returns CDR1 MNHNS and CDR2 SASEGT.

The chain's CDR3 is CASSILQGADEQYF. In DNA, the CDR3 is TGTGCCAGCAGTATCTTACAGGGGGCGGACGAGCAGTACTTC. The chain joins TRBV12-3 or TRBV12-4 to TRBJ2-7; TRBD1 matches at 9 bases. V shed 5 bases and J 5 bases; nucleotides not matched to a gene: 7. CDR3 length equals 14 residues.

This clonotype was seen only a few times. An end of the junction does not agree with germline; a read error may underlie this. This chain joins TRBV4-1 and TRBJ2-3, with unresolved D. The CDR3 extends over 13 amino acids. Germline V gene sequence: CDR1 MGHRA, CDR2 YSYEKL. CDR3: CTSSQERADTQYF. CDR3 bases: TGCACCAGCAGCCAAGAACGGGCAGATACGCAGTATTTT.

This clonotype turned up a few times. V usage is TRBV28 and J usage is TRBJ2-3; 13 bases line up with TRBD2. The germline V gene encodes CDR1 MDHEN and CDR2 SYDVKM. Germline trimming cut 5 bases from V and 0 bases from J; bases unmatched to any gene: 14. The CDR3 runs to 20 residues. CDR3 region: CASSTYRWGLAGRSTDTQYF. The CDR3 DNA follows: TGTGCCAGCAGTACTTATCGATGGGGACTAGCGGGAAGAAGCACAGATACGCAGTATTTT.

Ten or more counts support this clonotype. The chain carries TRBV29-1 and TRBJ2-7; no clear D gene. With 2 bases removed from V and 0 bases from J, the gap between germline ends came to 11 bases. This CDR3 is built from 14 residues. Germline V gives CDR1 SQVTM, CDR2 ANQGSEA. The CDR3 DNA sequence: TGCAGCGTTGAAACTCGGGCGAGCTCCTACGAGCAGTACTTC. Translated, it gives CSVETRASSYEQYF.

As for this clonotype: A read error may explain this, as a much larger clone is one base away. The rearrangement joins TRBV29-1 to TRBJ2-7, with 8 nucleotides matching TRBD2. V trimming: 1 base; J trimming: 7 bases; junction bases outside the gene matches: 9. CDR3 length: 14 residues. Germline V CDR1 and CDR2: SQVTM, ANQGSEA. This CDR3 is CSVEASGLRGEQYF. Here the CDR3 DNA reads TGCAGCGTTGAAGCTAGCGGGCTTCGAGGAGAGCAGTACTTC.

The chain recombines TRBV20-1 with TRBJ2-2; TRBD1 might be the D (6 bases). CDR3 length equals 15 residues. The V gene lost 6 bases and the J gene lost 1 base, with 15 bases spanning the gap. In germline, CDR1 is DFQATT, CDR2 SNEGSKA (reference sequence). In DNA, the CDR3 is TGCAGTGCCGCAGGGGCCCCAGGGAACACCGGGGAGCTGTTTTTT. It yields the protein CSAAGAPGNTGELFF.

J is TRBJ2-5 and V is TRBV7-9; D perhaps matches TRBD1 (6 bases). The germline CDR1 and CDR2 sequences are SEHNR and FQNEAQ (reference sequence). The CDR3 length is 16 residues. The germline V and J ends were trimmed by 5 bases and 5 bases, with 21 bases remaining between them. The CDR3 sequence is CASSEINLRQEETQYF. DNA of the CDR3: TGTGCCAGCAGCGAGATTAACCTTCGACAGGAGGAGACCCAGTACTTC. The full variable domain, in which reference TRBV7-9 and TRBJ2-5 provide the parts outside the CDR3, is DTGVSQNPRHKITKRGQNVTFRCDPISEHNRLYWYRQTLGQGPEFLTYFQNEAQLEKSRLLSDRFSAERPKGSFSTLEIQRTEQGDSAMYLCASSEINLRQEETQYFGPGTRLLVL.

CDR3 residues: CSARHPWTGTDTQYF. DNA for the CDR3: TGCAGTGCTAGACACCCGTGGACAGGGACAGATACGCAGTATTTT. The chain combines TRBV20-1 with TRBJ2-3; 8 bases align to TRBD1. The CDR3 length is 15 residues. Germline CDR1 DFQATT, CDR2 SNEGSKA (reference sequence). The V and J ends lost 2 bases and 3 bases, in that order; junction bases with no gene match: 7.

The chain couples TRBV9 to TRBJ2-3; no definite D call. V was trimmed by 4 bases and J by 0 bases, leaving 12 bases between them. CDR1 is SGDLS, CDR2 YYNGEE, per germline. The CDR3 sequence is 15 residues long. CDR3 bases: TGTGCCAGCAGCCCACGTATGATTAGCACAGATACGCAGTATTTT. This translates into CASSPRMISTDTQYF.

The sample holds a few counts of this clonotype. The chain couples TRBV10-3 to TRBJ2-7; D unresolved. This CDR3 spans 13 amino acids. CDR1 is ENHRY and CDR2 is SYGVKD in the germline V gene. V was pared by 2 bases and J by 3 bases, with 8 bases between. In nucleotides, the CDR3 is TGTGCCATCAGTGAGCACAGCGTCTACGAGCAGTACTTC. It is translated as CAISEHSVYEQYF.

A note on this clonotype: Mismatch with germline at one junction end may stem from a read error. The chain uses TRBV7-2 and TRBJ2-7; no definite D call. The CDR3 has 15 amino acids. Germline CDR1 is SGHTA and CDR2 is FQGNSA. The CDR3 loop is CASSLQTVGSYEQYF. In DNA form, the CDR3 reads TGTGCCAGCAGCTTACAAACGGTTGGCTCCTACGAACAGTACTTC.

The sample holds a few counts of this clonotype. This rearrangement joins TRBV18 to TRBJ2-3; 7 bases are a match to TRBD2. V gave up 3 bases and J gave up 4 bases; unmatched junction bases: 13. Germline V gene data show CDR1 as KGHSH and CDR2 as LQKENI. This CDR3 has 17 amino acids. CDR3 nucleotides: TGTGCCAGCTCACCCTCCGGGGCTTCTACTAGCGCAGATACGCAGTATTTT. This gives the protein CASSPSGASTSADTQYF.

This clonotype was counted between two and nine times. The rearrangement links TRBV20-1 to TRBJ2-7; TRBD1 matches 9 bases. CDR3 size: 15 residues. CDR1 is DFQATT and CDR2 is SNEGSKA in the germline V gene (reference sequence). V shed 2 bases, J shed 6 bases, and the junction held 11 bases outside the gene matches. The CDR3 here is CSARNPGQGSLEQYF. Written as DNA, the CDR3 is TGCAGTGCTAGAAATCCGGGACAGGGCTCCCTCGAGCAGTACTTC.

In this sample, this clonotype turned up many times. The V call is TRBV4-1, the J call TRBJ2-1, with a tentative D call TRBD2 (5 bases). The CDR3 runs 18 residues. Trimming removed 1 base at V and 4 bases at J, with 20 bases between. The germline CDR1 and CDR2 sequences are MGHRA and YSYEKL. The CDR3 spells CASSQVYVGIGGYNEQFF. The CDR3 nucleotides read TGCGCCAGCAGCCAAGTGTACGTCGGAATAGGAGGTTACAATGAGCAGTTCTTC.

The genes are TRBV24-1 and TRBJ2-1, with D perhaps matching TRBD1 or TRBD2 (5 bases each). The CDR3 covers 12 residues. Deletions cut 5 bases from V and 10 bases from J, with 11 bases between. Germline assignment: CDR1 KGHDR and CDR2 SFDVKD. The CDR3, as DNA: TGTGCCACCAGTGGAGGGGTGAAGGAGCAGTTCTTC. Its translation: CATSGGVKEQFF.

V is TRBV5-5 and J is TRBJ2-7; D possibly matches TRBD1 or TRBD2 (5 bases each). Germline V gene lookup returns CDR1 SGHKS and CDR2 YYEKEE (reference sequence). Deletions cut 0 bases from V and 6 bases from J, with 22 bases between. CDR3 length: 17 residues. The CDR3 bases are TGTGCCAGCAGCTTGGCCAGTGGGACGGGATTAAGTCGCGAGCAGTACTTC. Translation: CASSLASGTGLSREQYF.